This T cell receptor (beta chain) stems from a study of cytomegalovirus exposure and HLA in healthy donors. Study at large: Researchers previously reported finding 90 million to 130 million unique TCR beta sequences from 170 million or so T cells. Overall study findings and caveats: The listing of 150 or so TCR beta chains classed them as cytomegalovirus-associated. From TCR beta sequences, most subjects' HLA-A and HLA-B alleles were reportedly predicted accurately.

A note on this clone: Its antigen is as yet unknown.

The germline gives CDR1 SNHLY, CDR2 FYNNEI. The CDR3 totals 14 residues. The V gene lost 6 bases and the J gene lost 3 bases, with 14 bases spanning the gap. PCR primers comprised 60 Vbeta and 13 Jbeta primers. Measured with immunoSEQ multiplex PCR; TCRdb has only the in-frame clones, and not every one. The table includes 100,000 to 150,000 clones, around 80% detected once. The clonotype originates from a female donor in good health and CMV-seronegative. The chain employs TRBV2 and TRBJ1-1, with no clear D. Input material: PBMCs. CDR3 loop: CASSRDSYDTEAFF. As DNA, the CDR3 is TGTGCCAGCAGCCGGGATTCGTACGACACTGAAGCTTTCTTT.